A selection of T cell receptor beta chains follows, all from one sample in a study of neoadjuvant anti-PD-1 for oral cavity cancer. Clones were read by immunoSEQ multiplex PCR, and TCRdb kept only the in-frame ones, dropping some. This table has some 15,000 clones, around two thirds appearing once. The sequencing used PBMCs, collected before nivolumab (anti-PD-1) treatment. The receptors come from a person aged 35-79 years with oral cavity squamous cell carcinoma. Both conserved end residues are part of each CDR3. Each record gives: J gene, V gene, CDR3 protein.

j_call: TRBJ2-1
v_call: TRBV7-2
cdr3_aa: CASSLAGAGYNEQFF

j_call: TRBJ2-7
v_call: TRBV5-1
cdr3_aa: CASSHDRTYEQYF

j_call: TRBJ2-2
v_call: TRBV5-1
cdr3_aa: CASSIQGGRTGELFF

j_call: TRBJ2-7
v_call: TRBV5-1
cdr3_aa: CASSYADPYEQYF

j_call: TRBJ1-5
v_call: TRBV4-1
cdr3_aa: CASSQGIGGINQPQHF

j_call: TRBJ2-5
v_call: TRBV7-8
cdr3_aa: CASSLQQETQYF

j_call: TRBJ2-7
v_call: TRBV5-1
cdr3_aa: CASSVRGYEQYF

j_call: TRBJ1-5
v_call: TRBV5-8
cdr3_aa: CASSTERGSNQPQHF

j_call: TRBJ1-5
v_call: TRBV4-1
cdr3_aa: CASSQPPAGRGQPQHF

j_call: TRBJ1-1
v_call: TRBV5-6
cdr3_aa: CASSFLGANTEAFF

j_call: TRBJ2-6
v_call: TRBV9
cdr3_aa: CASSEWSLPDGANVLTF

j_call: TRBJ2-3
v_call: TRBV4-1
cdr3_aa: CASSRSPSLAGNTQYF

j_call: TRBJ2-1
v_call: TRBV10-3
cdr3_aa: CAISDGVGNEQFF

j_call: TRBJ1-1
v_call: TRBV7-8
cdr3_aa: CASSLGRRNTEAFF

j_call: TRBJ1-1
v_call: TRBV19
cdr3_aa: CASSLQGALNTEAFF

j_call: TRBJ2-2
v_call: TRBV2
cdr3_aa: CASRFHTGELFF

j_call: TRBJ1-2
v_call: TRBV2
cdr3_aa: CASSEAQQGYYGYTF

j_call: TRBJ1-1
v_call: TRBV11-2
cdr3_aa: CASSPTGNTEAFF

j_call: TRBJ1-2
v_call: TRBV19
cdr3_aa: CASSMGAMGYGYTF

j_call: TRBJ2-2
v_call: TRBV7-3
cdr3_aa: CASSLNGGSNTGELFF

j_call: TRBJ1-5
v_call: TRBV28
cdr3_aa: CASDGGGQPQHF

j_call: TRBJ2-7
v_call: TRBV9
cdr3_aa: CASSVGGSQTYEQYF

j_call: TRBJ2-2
v_call: TRBV5-4
cdr3_aa: CASSLAGQGGTGELFF

j_call: TRBJ2-5
v_call: TRBV19
cdr3_aa: CASSPDIQETQYF

j_call: TRBJ2-3
v_call: TRBV10-3
cdr3_aa: CAISLTSGASTDTQYF

j_call: TRBJ1-6
v_call: TRBV7-9
cdr3_aa: CASSLVRGQGNSPLHF

j_call: TRBJ2-7
v_call: TRBV13
cdr3_aa: CASRPGLAGGDRDF

j_call: TRBJ2-2
v_call: TRBV29-1
cdr3_aa: CSVGGRSRTGELFF

j_call: TRBJ1-1
v_call: TRBV6-5
cdr3_aa: CASSYSIVPPVTEAFF

j_call: TRBJ1-1
v_call: TRBV27
cdr3_aa: CASSLSTGRVEAFF

j_call: TRBJ2-2
v_call: TRBV4-2
cdr3_aa: CASSQEGLPLFF

j_call: TRBJ2-7
v_call: TRBV7-2
cdr3_aa: CASSARSGTSYEQYF

j_call: TRBJ2-5
v_call: TRBV5-6
cdr3_aa: CATSWGHSSFQETQYF

j_call: TRBJ2-7
v_call: TRBV27
cdr3_aa: CASSPSSGETWYEQYF

j_call: TRBJ2-5
v_call: TRBV6-1
cdr3_aa: CASGLAGQETQYF

j_call: TRBJ2-7
v_call: TRBV14
cdr3_aa: CASSQRTLPLATSSYEQYF

j_call: TRBJ2-5
v_call: TRBV4-1
cdr3_aa: CASSLIASGGVETQYF

j_call: TRBJ1-5
v_call: TRBV30
cdr3_aa: CAHSRQGSQPQHF

j_call: TRBJ1-1
v_call: TRBV19
cdr3_aa: CASSTTAKSTEAFF

j_call: TRBJ2-7
v_call: TRBV6-1
cdr3_aa: CASSTWTDLALLF

j_call: TRBJ1-3
v_call: TRBV6-1
cdr3_aa: CASSEGGTGNTIYF

j_call: TRBJ2-7
v_call: TRBV9
cdr3_aa: CASSVGLAGNSYEQYF

j_call: TRBJ1-5
v_call: TRBV10-3
cdr3_aa: CATGQGTYSNQPQHF

j_call: TRBJ2-7
v_call: TRBV20-1
cdr3_aa: CSAEAEYEQYF

j_call: TRBJ2-7
v_call: TRBV6-5
cdr3_aa: CASSPGTAYEQYF

j_call: TRBJ1-4
v_call: TRBV5-8
cdr3_aa: CASSRDSLASEKLFF

j_call: TRBJ1-2
v_call: TRBV9
cdr3_aa: CASSVEPGNAYGYTF

j_call: TRBJ1-6
v_call: TRBV7-6
cdr3_aa: CASSRMGPSSPNSPLHF

j_call: TRBJ2-3
v_call: TRBV10-3
cdr3_aa: CAISEPVGGGRTDTQYF

j_call: TRBJ1-1
v_call: TRBV11-1
cdr3_aa: CASRQTVQNTEAFF

j_call: TRBJ1-5
v_call: TRBV10-3
cdr3_aa: CAISGQGPNQPQHF

j_call: TRBJ1-2
v_call: TRBV7-9
cdr3_aa: CASSFLDRTRGYTF

j_call: TRBJ1-2
v_call: TRBV6-6
cdr3_aa: CASKGGEDYGYTF

j_call: TRBJ2-3
v_call: TRBV7-3
cdr3_aa: CASSYNPGLAGSDTQYF

j_call: TRBJ2-2
v_call: TRBV6-6
cdr3_aa: CASRQFRNTGELFF

j_call: TRBJ1-1
v_call: TRBV15
cdr3_aa: CATSRGGTGVEAFF

j_call: TRBJ1-2
v_call: TRBV30
cdr3_aa: CAWSEGELGYTF

j_call: TRBJ2-3
v_call: TRBV5-8
cdr3_aa: CASNSRGTQYF